One and the same sample provided the 29 T cell receptor beta chains below, sequenced in a study of sequential checkpoint blockade in melanoma. Treatment in this sample: randomized to nivolumab then ipilimumab (arm A) or the reverse (arm B). Sequenced by immunoSEQ multiplex PCR; TCRdb stores in-frame clones only, minus some. The sample shows roughly 20,000 clones, 26% of them seen only once. The specimen comprised tumor tissue (inferred from file names), sampled from a patient given nivolumab and ipilimumab in sequence. Receptors were obtained from a human donor with melanoma.

This clone was observed a handful of times. V and J are TRBV29-1 and TRBJ1-5; D might be TRBD1 (6 bases). This CDR3 is 13 amino acids long. Germline CDR1 reads SQVTM; CDR2 reads ANQGSEA. With 4 bases removed from V and 4 bases from J, the gap between germline ends came to 11 bases. This CDR3 reads CSVGTAINQPQHF. The CDR3 nucleotides are TGCAGCGTTGGGACAGCTATAAATCAGCCCCAGCATTTT.

This clone has a count of ten or more. The V gene is TRBV11-3, the J gene TRBJ1-1, with a tentative D call TRBD1 (6 bases). With 5 bases removed from V and 3 bases from J, the gap between germline ends came to 19 bases. Germline V lookup: CDR1 SGHNT, CDR2 YENEEA. CDR3 size: 16 residues. Written as DNA, the CDR3 is TGTGCCAGCAGCCCTAGCACAGGACAGCGAGACACTGAAGCTTTCTTT. This translates into CASSPSTGQRDTEAFF.

This sequence joins TRBV28 and TRBJ1-6; 10 positions match TRBD1. With 3 bases clipped from V and 10 bases from J, the junction kept 6 bases outside the gene matches. CDR1 is MDHEN, CDR2 SYDVKM, per germline. The CDR3 loop spans 15 amino acids. CDR3 in amino acids: CASSFVGTGASPLHF. The CDR3 DNA follows: TGTGCCAGCAGTTTTGTCGGGACAGGGGCCTCACCCCTCCACTTT.

The sample holds many counts of this clone. The chain combines TRBV11-3 with TRBJ2-4; no clear D gene. The length of the CDR3 is 15 residues. Germline V CDR1 and CDR2: SGHNT, YENEEA. Trimming removed 7 bases from V and 3 bases from J, with 16 bases in between. CDR3 in amino acids: CASTPDRHLKNIQYF. CDR3 nucleotides: TGTGCCAGCACCCCAGATCGGCACCTCAAAAACATTCAGTACTTC.

This clone was observed a handful of times. J is TRBJ1-1 and V is TRBV6-8, with unresolved D. The V end was cut by 2 bases, the J end by 3 bases, with 13 bases between. The length of the CDR3 is 15 residues. Germline CDR1 MNHGY, CDR2 SAAAGT. The CDR3 sequence is CASSYNPGPYTEAFF. The CDR3 DNA reads TGTGCCAGCAGTTACAATCCGGGTCCGTACACTGAAGCTTTCTTT.

This clone has more than one count but fewer than ten. The chain is built from TRBV6-8 and TRBJ2-7; TRBD1 matches at 8 bases. Per the germline V gene, CDR1 is MNHGY and CDR2 is SAAAGT. The CDR3 spans 17 residues. Trimming took 5 bases from V and 5 from J; bases not matched to a gene: 17. This CDR3 reads CASSDLMTGVGRNEQYF. The CDR3 DNA reads TGTGCCAGCAGTGACCTTATGACAGGGGTTGGTCGCAACGAGCAGTACTTC.

This clone was recorded a few times. The CDR3: CASSGASGRASLNEQFF. The CDR3 DNA sequence: TGTGCCAGCAGTGGGGCTAGCGGGAGGGCCTCTCTCAATGAGCAGTTCTTC. V usage is TRBV13 and J usage is TRBJ2-1, with TRBD2 matching over 12 bases. The CDR3 extends over 17 amino acids. V dropped 6 bases and J dropped 6; count of bases not matched to a gene: 12. Germline loops: CDR1 PRHDT, CDR2 FYEKMQ (reference sequence).

This clone was observed many times. The chain couples TRBV2 to TRBJ1-1, with 9 bases aligning to TRBD1. V lost 7 bases, J lost 7 bases, and 10 bases stayed unmatched. From germline, CDR1 is SNHLY and CDR2 FYNNEI. The CDR3 sequence is 14 residues long. The CDR3 DNA reads as TGTGCCAGCACCCTGGGACAGGGATCGATTGAAGCTTTCTTT. This sequence encodes CASTLGQGSIEAFF.

V is TRBV12-5 and J is TRBJ2-2; a possible D gene is TRBD2 (5 bases). CDR3 length: 15 amino acids. Per germline, CDR1 LGHNT and CDR2 FRNRAP. The CDR3 here is CASKPAGRWIGELFF. The CDR3 DNA sequence: TGTGCCAGCAAACCCGCGGGCAGGTGGATCGGGGAGCTGTTTTTT.

The chain is built from TRBV5-1 and TRBJ2-3, with TRBD2 identical over 9 bases. CDR3 length: 15 amino acids. Germline CDR1 reads SGHRS; CDR2 reads YFSETQ. With 2 bases clipped from V and 4 bases from J, the junction kept 5 bases outside the gene matches. The CDR3 bases are TGCGCCAGCAGCTTTAGCGGGAGATGGTCAGATACGCAGTATTTT. It specifies CASSFSGRWSDTQYF.

The genes are TRBV9 and TRBJ1-2, with 8 bases matching TRBD1. This CDR3 is 15 amino acids long. The junction had 5 bases not matched to a gene; V was cut back by 1 base and J by 3 bases. CDR1 and CDR2 from the germline V gene are SGDLS and YYNGEE. The CDR3 DNA is TGTGCCAGCAGCGTATTACCAGGGGGCGACTATGGCTACACCTTC. Its translation is CASSVLPGGDYGYTF.

The chain is built from TRBV11-3 and TRBJ2-2, with D unclear. The germline V and J ends were trimmed by 1 base and 0 bases, with 3 bases remaining between them. CDR1 and CDR2 (germline): SGHNT, YENEEA. The CDR3 contains 14 residues. CDR3 DNA sequence: TGTGCCAGCAGCTTAGGGACGAACACCGGGGAGCTGTTTTTT. Amino acid sequence: CASSLGTNTGELFF.

This clone was seen only a few times. This chain connects TRBV6-8 to TRBJ1-2, with a tentative D call TRBD1 (6 bases). V lost 9 bases to trimming and J lost 7 bases, with 18 bases between them. The CDR3 is 13 amino acids. Germline V gene lookup returns CDR1 MNHGY and CDR2 SAAAGT. CDR3 protein: CASYYGQQRGYTF. The CDR3 coding sequence is TGTGCCAGTTACTACGGACAGCAACGTGGCTACACCTTC.

The chain recombines TRBV5-1 with TRBJ2-5; a possible D gene is TRBD2 (6 bases). The germline gives CDR1 SGHRS, CDR2 YFSETQ. CDR3 length: 15 residues. Trimming took 5 bases from V and 5 from J, leaving 19 bases between them. The CDR3 is CASSITGTLFETQYF. CDR3 DNA: TGCGCCAGCAGTATAACCGGGACTCTTTTCGAGACCCAGTACTTC.

The V gene is TRBV11-3, the J gene TRBJ2-5; 14 nucleotides align to TRBD2. V was clipped by 8 bases and J by 2 bases; unmatched bases: 4. The CDR3 spans 15 residues. Per the germline V gene, CDR1 is SGHNT and CDR2 is YENEEA. CDR3 region: CASGLAGGYQETQYF. DNA for the CDR3: TGTGCCAGCGGACTAGCGGGGGGCTATCAAGAGACCCAGTACTTC.

This chain uses TRBV30 with TRBJ1-1, with 10 bases that match TRBD1. The CDR3 extends over 11 amino acids. Trimming at V came to 5 bases and at J to 8 bases, leaving 2 bases not matched to a gene. Germline loops: CDR1 GTSNPN, CDR2 SVGIG (reference sequence). Here the CDR3 reads CAWGTGEEAFF. The CDR3 region has the DNA TGTGCCTGGGGGACAGGGGAAGAAGCTTTCTTT.

This clone came up a few times. The rearrangement uses TRBV28 and TRBJ2-7, with D maybe TRBD2 (6 bases). The CDR3 runs 14 residues. V lost 6 bases and J lost 0, with 12 bases in between. Germline loops: CDR1 MDHEN, CDR2 SYDVKM. As DNA, the CDR3 is TGTGCCAGCAGGGAGGGACTTCCCTCCTACGAGCAGTACTTC. Protein product: CASREGLPSYEQYF. Combining the CDR3 with reference TRBV28 and TRBJ2-7 gives the whole variable domain DVKVTQSSRYLVKRTGEKVFLECVQDMDHENMFWYRQDPGLGLRLIYFSYDVKMKEKGDIPEGYSVSREKKERFSLILESASTNQTSMYLCASREGLPSYEQYFGPGTRLTVT.

In its sample, this clone was seen a few times. The rearrangement joins TRBV6-8 to TRBJ2-1; D is possibly TRBD2 (6 bases). The CDR3 loop spans 15 amino acids. In germline, CDR1 is MNHGY, CDR2 SAAAGT. With 4 bases removed from V and 2 bases from J, the gap between germline ends came to 12 bases. CDR3 nucleotides: TGTGCCAGCAGTTCGACTAGTCTAACCTACAATGAGCAGTTCTTC. Its translation is CASSSTSLTYNEQFF.

The chain couples TRBV19 to TRBJ1-4; 8 bases agree with TRBD1. Unmatched junction bases numbered 7, after V lost 7 bases and J lost 3 bases. Germline V gene sequence: CDR1 LNHDA, CDR2 SQIVND (reference sequence). This CDR3 comprises 15 residues. CDR3 sequence (DNA): TGTGCCAGTAAGCCCTGGACAGGGTCTAATGAAAAACTGTTTTTT. Protein product: CASKPWTGSNEKLFF. The full variable domain, completed using reference TRBV19 and TRBJ1-4, is DGGITQSPKYLFRKEGQNVTLSCEQNLNHDAMYWYRQDPGQGLRLIYYSQIVNDFQKGDIAEGYSVSREKKESFPLTVTSAQKNPTAFYLCASKPWTGSNEKLFFGSGTQLSVL.

This clone was found a few times. The chain recombines TRBV5-1 with TRBJ1-2; D gene unclear. Germline assignment: CDR1 SGHRS and CDR2 YFSETQ. The CDR3 is 15 amino acids. V was clipped by 0 bases and J by 10 bases, with 19 bases between them. CDR3 bases: TGCGCCAGCAGCTTGGATGTTCCAGGCAAATCGGACTACACCTTC. It specifies CASSLDVPGKSDYTF. Drawing the rest from reference TRBV5-1 and TRBJ1-2, the complete variable domain is KAGVTQTPRYLIKTRGQQVTLSCSPISGHRSVSWYQQTPGQGLQFLFEYFSETQRNKGNFPGRFSGRQFSNSRSEMNVSTLELGDSALYLCASSLDVPGKSDYTFGSGTRLTVV.

The genes are TRBV11-3 and TRBJ2-3; 8 bases match TRBD2. The trim removed 6 bases at V and 7 bases at J, leaving 12 bases unmatched. CDR3 length: 15 amino acids. Looked up from germline, CDR1 is SGHNT and CDR2 is YENEEA. For the CDR3, the DNA is TGTGCCAGCAGTCCCGGGGGGGCCCAGGCCCATACGCAGTATTTT. Residues: CASSPGGAQAHTQYF.

As DNA, the CDR3 is TGTGCCAGCAGTCCCGTGGGTAGCGTATTCTACAATGAGCAGTTCTTC. It yields the protein CASSPVGSVFYNEQFF. This sequence joins TRBV6-8 and TRBJ2-1, with D possibly being TRBD2 (5 bases). This CDR3 has 16 amino acids. Trimming left V 5 bases short and J 3 bases short, with 17 bases between. The germline CDR1 and CDR2 sequences are MNHGY and SAAAGT.

The V and J genes are TRBV11-3 and TRBJ2-7, with D perhaps matching TRBD2 (6 bases). Germline CDR1 SGHNT, CDR2 YENEEA. This CDR3 has 14 residues. V shed 3 bases and J shed 2 bases, with 11 bases lying between them. The CDR3 bases are TGTGCCAGCAGCTTGGCGGGGATAGCCTACGAGCAGTACTTC. Translation: CASSLAGIAYEQYF.

DNA of the CDR3: TGTGCCAGCTCACCTGGCCAAGAGACCCAGTACTTC. This sequence encodes CASSPGQETQYF. J is TRBJ2-5 and V is TRBV18, with D unresolved. The length of the CDR3 is 12 residues. With 3 bases removed from V and 1 base from J, the gap between germline ends came to 3 bases. Germline V gives CDR1 KGHSH, CDR2 LQKENI.

The V gene is TRBV19, the J gene TRBJ2-5; the match to TRBD1 covers 7 bases. CDR3 size: 13 residues. The ends lost 5 bases at V and 4 bases at J; junction bases unmatched: 4. CDR1 and CDR2 (germline): LNHDA, SQIVND (reference sequence). The CDR3 sequence: CASSLRQGETQYF. CDR3 bases: TGTGCCAGTAGTCTAAGACAGGGAGAGACCCAGTACTTC.

This clone was recorded a few times. The chain joins TRBV6-8 to TRBJ2-1; TRBD1 agrees at 7 bases. This CDR3 region has 13 residues. Trimming at V came to 5 bases and at J to 10 bases, leaving 8 bases not matched to a gene. Per germline, CDR1 MNHGY and CDR2 SAAAGT. DNA for the CDR3: TGTGCCAGCAGTGGAAATCCGGGACAGGAGCAGTTCTTC. Translating it yields CASSGNPGQEQFF.

Points on this clone: At one boundary the junction diverges from the germline segment, which might be a read error. This chain links TRBV23-1 with TRBJ1-1, with D unresolved. TRBV23-1 is filed as an ORF, its function uncertain. The CDR3 contains 15 residues. The CDR3 is CASSQFESLNTEAFF. The CDR3 nucleotides read TGCGCCAGCAGCCAATTCGAGTCTTTGAACACTGAAGCTTTCTTT.

A few counts support this clone. The V gene is TRBV15, the J gene TRBJ2-1; no clear D. V was trimmed by 1 base and J by 0 bases, leaving 10 bases between them. Per germline, CDR1 LNHNV and CDR2 YYDKDF (reference sequence). CDR3 length: 16 amino acids. CDR3 nucleotides: TGTGCCACCAGCAGAGTCGAGGCCAGCTCCTACAATGAGCAGTTCTTC. It codes for CATSRVEASSYNEQFF.

The CDR3 spells CASSYSGTSPYNEQFF. The DNA of the CDR3 is TGTGCCAGCAGTTACTCCGGGACTAGCCCATACAATGAGCAGTTCTTC. This rearrangement joins TRBV6-8 to TRBJ2-1; 9 bases match TRBD2. V gave up 0 bases and J gave up 4 bases; unmatched junction bases: 4. From germline, CDR1 is MNHGY and CDR2 SAAAGT. The CDR3 is 16 amino acids.